These T cell receptor beta chains were read from a single sample in a study of PD-1 blockade in mismatch repair-deficient tumors. Here immunoSEQ multiplex PCR was the method, and the copy in TCRdb shows in-frame clones only, minus some. This table has under 150,000 clones, 88% appearing once. Sequences were derived from peripheral blood, sampled just over 70 weeks after starting pembrolizumab. These receptors were obtained from an adult with mismatch repair-deficient cancer. Both conserved end residues are trimmed from each CDR3.

>TRBV28|TRBJ2-1
ATSSGSYSYNEQF
>TRBV10-3|TRBJ2-1
AISKQGRDNEQF
>TRBV19|TRBJ2-7
APVALGEQY
>TRBV5-1|TRBJ2-2
ASSFGAGGELF
>TRBV11-2|TRBJ2-1
ASSLALAGVEQF
>TRBV28|TRBJ1-1
ASSSGHLNTEAF
>TRBV29-1|TRBJ2-1
SVEPRIGEQF
>TRBV5-1|TRBJ1-4
ASSLGGGGPSNEKLF
>TRBV11-2|TRBJ1-1
ASSLIQKGNTEAF
>TRBV6-5|TRBJ2-1
ASSPPQGARDEQF
>TRBV29-1|TRBJ2-1
SVERSGGGGTYNEQF
>TRBV7-6|TRBJ1-1
ASSLVAGTWSTEAF
>TRBV6-5|TRBJ2-7
AITEDPLSYEQY
>TRBV10-3|TRBJ2-3
AIRGTSGRSTDTQY
>TRBV5-1|TRBJ2-1
ASRTGIEQF
>TRBV9|TRBJ1-4
ASSVSGTGNEKLF
>TRBV2|TRBJ1-2
ASSEGDGYGYT
>TRBV7-9|TRBJ2-2
ASSLAGGYANTGELF
>TRBV27|TRBJ1-4
ASSWGATNEKLF
>TRBV6-1|TRBJ2-7
ASSDRQGGIYEQY
>TRBV28|TRBJ1-5
ASRGPSANRGQH
>TRBV6-5|TRBJ2-5
ASPTGLSQY
>TRBV30|TRBJ2-7
AWSVWGREQY
>TRBV9|TRBJ2-5
ASSPAGEGAQY
>TRBV6-6|TRBJ2-5
ASSYSSAGGQETQY
>TRBV29-1|TRBJ1-4
SVAASAATNEKLF
>TRBV5-1|TRBJ2-2
ASSARTVRDQMGELF
>TRBV29-1|TRBJ1-1
SVPGNTEAF
>TRBV6-5|TRBJ1-2
ASRTGPMRGYT
>TRBV19|TRBJ2-7
ASSTPGLKGSEQY
>TRBV5-4|TRBJ2-5
ASSTDGRALETQY
>TRBV7-9|TRBJ2-2
ASSYGTGGRELF
>TRBV5-6|TRBJ1-4
ASSQTGASTNEKLF
>TRBV5-1|TRBJ2-5
ASSLNRLGTQETQY
>TRBV5-4|TRBJ2-5
ASSSGLALQETQY
>TRBV7-9|TRBJ2-7
ASSLASGAYEQY
>TRBV18|TRBJ2-3
ASSPTSPTDTQY
>TRBV7-8|TRBJ2-1
ASSFPGFGNEQF
>TRBV5-1|TRBJ2-3
ASSVGQGATTDTQY
>TRBV19|TRBJ1-5
ASSIVGTGRQPQH